Presented here are 9 T cell receptor beta chains from one specimen sequenced in a study of T cell responses to AZD1222 COVID-19 vaccine. The method was immunoSEQ multiplex PCR; TCRdb's version includes in-frame clones alone and lacks a portion of them. The data show 170,000 or so clones, 90% seen once. Source: peripheral blood, taken on day 0 of AZD1222 vaccination. The source of these receptors is an adult in good health.

V is TRBV5-1 and J is TRBJ1-5, with 8 bases that match TRBD1. J gave up 4 bases and V 3 bases, and 9 bases lay outside the gene matches. Per germline, CDR1 SGHRS and CDR2 YFSETQ. The CDR3 spans 16 residues. DNA of the CDR3: TGCGCCAGCAGCTACTCCCCAACAGGGGGAAATCAGCCCCAGCATTTT. It encodes CASSYSPTGGNQPQHF.

The chain links TRBV19 to TRBJ1-5, with 9 nucleotides matching TRBD1. Per the germline V gene, CDR1 is LNHDA and CDR2 is SQIVND (reference sequence). The trim removed 5 bases at V and 0 bases at J, leaving 5 bases unmatched. CDR3 length: 16 amino acids. Here the CDR3 DNA reads TGTGCCAGTAGTGCGACACAGGGGGCTAGCAATCAGCCCCAGCATTTT. Its translation is CASSATQGASNQPQHF.

The rearrangement links TRBV5-1 to TRBJ1-1; D not resolved. This CDR3 region has 14 residues. Per the germline V gene, CDR1 is SGHRS and CDR2 is YFSETQ. Trimming removed 1 base from V and 0 bases from J, with 7 bases in between. The CDR3 reads CASSLSAMNTEAFF. DNA for the CDR3: TGCGCCAGCAGCTTGTCTGCCATGAACACTGAAGCTTTCTTT.

This clone was picked up one time. This chain uses TRBV7-2 with TRBJ1-2; possibly TRBD1 for D (5 bases). Between the trimmed V and J ends, which lost 2 bases and 3 bases, there was a span of 7 bases. The length of the CDR3 is 13 residues. The V gene's germline CDR1 is SGHTA and CDR2 FQGNSA. This chain's CDR3 is CASSLRGDYGYTF. The CDR3 nucleotides are TGTGCCAGCAGCTTAAGGGGCGACTATGGCTACACCTTC.

The chain recombines TRBV5-1 with TRBJ1-4; D gene unclear. V lost 4 bases to trimming and J lost 3 bases, with 16 bases between them. The CDR3 sequence is 16 residues long. Germline V gene sequence: CDR1 SGHRS, CDR2 YFSETQ. CDR3 loop: CASSPSGSFANEKLFF. The CDR3 DNA reads TGCGCCAGCAGCCCCTCCGGTAGTTTTGCTAATGAAAAACTGTTTTTT.

The gene calls are TRBV2 and TRBJ2-5; 11 bases agree with TRBD2. Germline V lookup: CDR1 SNHLY, CDR2 FYNNEI. The CDR3 is made up of 15 amino acids. The V segment lost 1 base and the J segment 5 bases; nucleotides outside the gene matches: 3. CDR3 bases: TGTGCCAGCAGTGAAGAGGCTAGCGGGGGGGAGACCCAGTACTTC. It specifies CASSEEASGGETQYF.

The V gene is TRBV4-3, the J gene TRBJ2-3, with TRBD1 matching over 9 bases. CDR1 is LGHNA and CDR2 is YSLEER in the germline V gene. The CDR3 sequence is 14 residues long. The J segment lost 7 bases and the V segment lost 3 bases, leaving 5 bases of the junction unmatched. CDR3 coding DNA: TGCGCCAGCAGCCAGGGGACAGGGAGGTATACGCAGTATTTT. This codes for CASSQGTGRYTQYF.

V is TRBV9 and J is TRBJ1-2, with a tentative D call TRBD1 (6 bases). Per the germline V gene, CDR1 is SGDLS and CDR2 is YYNGEE. The CDR3 is 16 amino acids. The V gene lost 3 bases and the J gene lost 4 bases, with 19 bases spanning the gap. The CDR3 DNA reads as TGTGCCAGCAGCGCTCCCGGACAGCCCTCGCTCTATGGCTACACCTTC. Its translation: CASSAPGQPSLYGYTF. Full variable domain (rest looked up from reference TRBV9 and TRBJ1-2): DSGVTQTPKHLITATGQRVTLRCSPRSGDLSVYWYQQSLDQGLQFLIQYYNGEERAKGNILERFSAQQFPDLHSELNLSSLELGDSALYFCASSAPGQPSLYGYTFGSGTRLTVV.

The chain employs TRBV6-2 or TRBV6-3 and TRBJ1-5; D not certain. CDR1 MNHEY and CDR2 SVGEGT come from the germline V gene. The CDR3 is 16 residues long. V dropped 6 bases and J dropped 0 bases, with 15 bases sitting between them. The CDR3 loop is CASSREQSYSNQPQHF. In DNA form, the CDR3 reads TGTGCCAGCAGCCGAGAACAGAGCTATAGCAATCAGCCCCAGCATTTT.